The entry below describes one T cell receptor (beta chain). From germline, CDR1 is SGDLS and CDR2 YYNGEE. The CDR3 runs to 20 residues. V shed 4 bases and J 2 bases; nucleotides not matched to a gene: 19. Source study methods: Estimation of nucleated cell counts was performed using reference gene primer amplification. Sequencing was performed with immunoSEQ multiplex PCR; in TCRdb, only in-frame clones are kept and a portion is missing. That table furnishes V, J and clone size, whereas the DNA furnished D and trimming. This sample has over 50,000 clones; approximately 83% occur once, and the top ten carry 14%. The data originate from a study of blood T cell repertoires in COVID-19. Overall study context: Donors in the United States, Italy and Spain gave samples during acute or convalescent COVID-19. PBMCs, B-cell-depleted T cells, or T cells provided the cDNA or gDNA that made up the material.

The clonotype comes from a human donor in a cohort sampled during active COVID-19. The chain uses TRBV9 and TRBJ2-1; 9 nucleotides agree with TRBD2. Sequencing input: peripheral blood. The CDR3 sequence is CASSPTFSGSVYSAYNEQFF. CDR3 in DNA: TGTGCCAGCAGCCCTACCTTTAGCGGGAGTGTCTATAGTGCCTACAATGAGCAGTTCTTC.